Listed below are T cell receptor beta chains from one sample, sequenced in a study of T cell responses to AZD1222 COVID-19 vaccine. The assay was immunoSEQ multiplex PCR, and TCRdb's table has in-frame clones only and misses some. Of about 120,000 clones listed, about 90% were seen once; the top ten hold approximately 9.2%. Sequencing was performed on peripheral blood, taken on day 0 of AZD1222 vaccination. These receptors all stem from an adult in good health. The CDR3 runs from the conserved cysteine through the conserved F or W.

TRBJ1-5 TRBV2 CASSGVRSDQPQHF
TRBJ2-1 TRBV5-1 CASSLAPSPNEQFF
TRBJ2-1 TRBV7-2 CASSAGRTGGDEQFF
TRBJ2-7 TRBV6-5 CASSYHRTGGWGEQYF
TRBJ2-5 TRBV24-1 CATSDLGGGYEETQYF
TRBJ2-5 TRBV5-5 CASRPGLAVQETQYF
TRBJ2-7 TRBV4-2 CASSQDLAESYEQYF
TRBJ2-1 TRBV4-1 CASSQGALGGPYNEQFF
TRBJ2-7 TRBV4-2 CASSQDEGQGLYEQYF
TRBJ2-1 TRBV6-5 CASRPGLGYNEQFF
TRBJ1-1 TRBV19 CASSKARGRGPTEAFF
TRBJ2-7 TRBV30 CASEPQLYEQYF
TRBJ1-6 TRBV5-1 CASSPALGANSPLHF
TRBJ2-5 TRBV27 CASSTGVQETQYF
TRBJ1-3 TRBV4-1 CASSQFYGNTIYF
TRBJ2-1 TRBV6-5 CASSYVEGGYNEQFF
TRBJ1-3 TRBV9 CASSLLDRGYTIYF
TRBJ1-5 TRBV27 CASSPIGTGNQPQHF
TRBJ2-2 TRBV7-9 CASSLLGVVTGELFF
TRBJ2-7 TRBV2 CASSENGLAGGPPGEQYF
TRBJ2-7 TRBV11-3 CASSPETLGSEQYF
TRBJ2-7 TRBV11-3 CASSSRRQGALYEQYF
TRBJ1-1 TRBV9 CASSRDLNTEAFF
TRBJ2-3 TRBV5-1 CASSRGRDTDTQYF
TRBJ1-3 TRBV19 CASSLLGRAPSAGNTIYF
TRBJ2-7 TRBV11-3 CASSPRTIGEQYF
TRBJ1-6 TRBV25-1 CASSDRDRGLNSPLHF
TRBJ1-1 TRBV2 CASSVEGVQTEAFF
TRBJ2-5 TRBV20-1 CSAIIGETQYF
TRBJ2-7 TRBV4-1 CASSQAVAGSSYEQYF
TRBJ1-1 TRBV29-1 CSVRTLNTEAFF
TRBJ2-3 TRBV3-1/TRBV3-2 CASSQDRAQVDIYTQYF
TRBJ2-1 TRBV10-1 CASSELVTGEQFF
TRBJ1-5 TRBV5-1 CASSLDGVAGQPQHF
TRBJ1-5 TRBV19 CASKDRDVRNQPQHF
TRBJ2-7 TRBV6-5 CASRMTGPFYEQYF
TRBJ2-1 TRBV6-1 CASSEALTTRGQFF
TRBJ1-6 TRBV3-1/TRBV3-2 CASSQGNRVPLHF
TRBJ1-2 TRBV3-1/TRBV3-2 CASSQGTGGVSYGYTF
TRBJ1-3 TRBV15 CATSRDRLVSGNTIYF